What follows are 8 T cell receptor beta chains derived from one specimen sequenced in a study of spatial heterogeneity in lung cancer. Time point given: blood at routine non-recurrence follow-up after resection. Unsorted samples of tumor, nontumor lung or frozen PBMC had their whole RNA sequenced. TCRdb reanalysed the 5' RACE reads using MiXCR and keeps one entry per CDR3 protein. The table has tens of thousands of distinct CDR3 sequences, less than 9.5% seen once. The source material was PBMCs, sampled at follow-up. The origin of the receptors is a female donor with early-stage non-small cell lung cancer.

Many counts were recorded for this clonotype. The genes are TRBV6-5 and TRBJ1-6; 9 bases are shared with TRBD1. Germline V gene sequence: CDR1 MNHEY, CDR2 SVGAGI. V shed 2 bases, J shed 6 bases, and the junction held 2 bases outside the gene matches. The CDR3 is 15 residues long. The CDR3 DNA follows: TGTGCCAGCAGTTACACAGGGGGCTCTAATTCACCCCTCCACTTT. It specifies CASSYTGGSNSPLHF.

This clonotype showed up just a few times. This chain joins TRBV3-1 and TRBJ1-1; the D gene is possibly TRBD1 (5 bases). This CDR3 contains 14 residues. Trimming removed 4 bases from V and 4 bases from J, with 13 bases in between. The germline V gene encodes CDR1 LGHDT and CDR2 YNNKEL (reference sequence). The CDR3 spells CASSLSWGGTEAFF. CDR3 nucleotide sequence: TGTGCCAGCAGCCTGTCCTGGGGGGGCACTGAAGCTTTCTTT. The full variable domain, completed using reference TRBV3-1 and TRBJ1-1, is DTAVSQTPKYLVTQMGNDKSIKCEQNLGHDTMYWYKQDSKKFLKIMFSYNNKELIINETVPNRFSPKSPDKAHLNLHINSLELGDSAVYFCASSLSWGGTEAFFGQGTRLTVV.

The V call is TRBV27, the J call TRBJ2-3; TRBD1 aligns across 8 bases. Per germline, CDR1 MNHEY and CDR2 SMNVEV (reference sequence). Trimming removed 1 base from V and 3 bases from J; junction bases left unmatched: 6. This CDR3 spans 16 amino acids. The CDR3 reads CASSLWAGGQTDTQYF. CDR3 DNA sequence: TGTGCCAGCAGTTTATGGGCAGGGGGCCAAACAGATACGCAGTATTTT.

This clonotype has just one count. The J gene is TRBJ2-7, the V gene TRBV3-1; no clear D gene. This CDR3 has 13 amino acids. V was clipped by 5 bases and J by 1 base, with 9 bases between them. CDR1 is LGHDT and CDR2 is YNNKEL in the germline V gene (reference sequence). The CDR3 DNA reads as TGTGCCAGCAGCTTGGATATGTCCTACGAGCAGTACTTC. Translation gives CASSLDMSYEQYF.

This clonotype was recorded at least ten times. J is TRBJ2-3 and V is TRBV27, with TRBD1 matching 8 bases. Trimming at V came to 5 bases and at J to 6 bases, leaving 16 bases not matched to a gene. Germline values: CDR1 MNHEY, CDR2 SMNVEV (reference sequence). This CDR3 contains 17 residues. In nucleotides, the CDR3 is TGTGCCAGCAGTCAGCCCCTGCGAGGACAGGGACTCGATACGCAGTATTTT. Amino acids: CASSQPLRGQGLDTQYF.

The chain joins TRBV5-1 to TRBJ2-1, with 8 bases that match TRBD2. This CDR3 has 16 residues. CDR1 and CDR2 (germline): SGHRS, YFSETQ. Unmatched junction bases numbered 6, after V lost 4 bases and J lost 0 bases. This CDR3 reads CASSLGLAGSYNEQFF. As DNA, the CDR3 is TGCGCCAGCAGCCTCGGACTAGCCGGCTCCTACAATGAGCAGTTCTTC.

Only a few counts were recorded for this clonotype. The J gene is TRBJ2-7, the V gene TRBV29-1, with D unclear. Germline CDR1 is SQVTM and CDR2 is ANQGSEA. V was shortened by 2 bases and J by 6 bases, with 8 bases between the two germline ends. The CDR3 has 11 residues. The CDR3 nucleotides read TGCAGCGTTGAACGGTACAGCGAGCAGTACTTC. Its protein is CSVERYSEQYF.

This clonotype came up many times. The chain has TRBV29-1 and TRBJ2-5; D may be TRBD2 (6 bases). Trimming took 7 bases from V and 2 from J, leaving 14 bases between them. This CDR3 comprises 13 residues. Germline V gene lookup returns CDR1 SQVTM and CDR2 ANQGSEA. The CDR3 nucleotides read TGCAGCGCCGGGGACTTTCCTCAAGAGACCCAGTACTTC. Its protein product is CSAGDFPQETQYF.